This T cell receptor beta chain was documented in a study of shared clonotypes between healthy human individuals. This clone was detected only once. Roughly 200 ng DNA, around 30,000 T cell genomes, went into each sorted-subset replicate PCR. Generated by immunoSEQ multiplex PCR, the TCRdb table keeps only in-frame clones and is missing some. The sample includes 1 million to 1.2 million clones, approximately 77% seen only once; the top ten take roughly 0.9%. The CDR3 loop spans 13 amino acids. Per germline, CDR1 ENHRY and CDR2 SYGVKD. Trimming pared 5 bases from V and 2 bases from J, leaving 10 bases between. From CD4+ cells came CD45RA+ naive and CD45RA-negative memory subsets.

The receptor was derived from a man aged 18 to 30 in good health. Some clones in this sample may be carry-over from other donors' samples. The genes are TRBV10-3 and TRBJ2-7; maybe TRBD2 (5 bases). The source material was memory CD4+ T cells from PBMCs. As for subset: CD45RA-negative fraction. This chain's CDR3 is CAISSSRPYEQYF. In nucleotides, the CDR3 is TGTGCCATCAGTTCTAGCAGACCCTACGAGCAGTACTTC.